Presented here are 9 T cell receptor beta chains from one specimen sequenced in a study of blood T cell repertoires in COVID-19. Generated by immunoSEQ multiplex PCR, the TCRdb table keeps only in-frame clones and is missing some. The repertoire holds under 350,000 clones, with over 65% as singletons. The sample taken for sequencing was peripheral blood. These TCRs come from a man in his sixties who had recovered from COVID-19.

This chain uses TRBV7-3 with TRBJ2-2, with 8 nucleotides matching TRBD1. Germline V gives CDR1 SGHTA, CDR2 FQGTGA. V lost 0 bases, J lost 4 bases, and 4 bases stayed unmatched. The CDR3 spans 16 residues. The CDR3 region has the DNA TGTGCCAGCAGCTTAACCGGGACAGGAGTCACCGGGGAGCTGTTTTTT. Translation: CASSLTGTGVTGELFF.

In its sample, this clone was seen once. The CDR3 region is CASSLGLAGGSTTGELFF. DNA for the CDR3: TGTGCCAGCAGCTTAGGTCTAGCGGGGGGGTCGACCACCGGGGAGCTGTTTTTT. The chain uses TRBV7-2 and TRBJ2-2, with 12 positions matching TRBD2. The CDR3 has 18 residues. Unmatched junction bases numbered 7, after V lost 1 base and J lost 4 bases. The germline V gene encodes CDR1 SGHTA and CDR2 FQGNSA.

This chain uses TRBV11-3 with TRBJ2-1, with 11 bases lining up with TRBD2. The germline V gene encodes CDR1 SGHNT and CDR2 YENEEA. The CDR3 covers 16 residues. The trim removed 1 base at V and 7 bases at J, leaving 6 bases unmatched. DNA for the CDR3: TGTGCCAGCAGCTTAGCTAGCGGGAGGTCGTCGAATGAGCAGTTCTTC. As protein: CASSLASGRSSNEQFF. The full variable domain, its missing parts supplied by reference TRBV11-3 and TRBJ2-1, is EAGVVQSPRYKIIEKKQPVAFWCNPISGHNTLYWYLQNLGQGPELLIRYENEEAVDDSQLPKDRFSAERLKGVDSTLKIQPAELGDSAVYLCASSLASGRSSNEQFFGPGTRLTVL.

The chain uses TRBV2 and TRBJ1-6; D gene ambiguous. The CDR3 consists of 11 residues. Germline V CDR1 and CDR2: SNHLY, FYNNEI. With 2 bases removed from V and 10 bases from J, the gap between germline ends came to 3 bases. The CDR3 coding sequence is TGTGCCAGCAGTGAACGGTCACCCCTCCACTTT. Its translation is CASSERSPLHF. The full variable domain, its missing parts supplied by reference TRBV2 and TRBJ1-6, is EPEVTQTPSHQVTQMGQEVILRCVPISNHLYFYWYRQILGQKVEFLVSFYNNEISEKSEIFDDQFSVERPDGSNFTLKIRSTKLEDSAMYFCASSERSPLHFGNGTRLTVT.

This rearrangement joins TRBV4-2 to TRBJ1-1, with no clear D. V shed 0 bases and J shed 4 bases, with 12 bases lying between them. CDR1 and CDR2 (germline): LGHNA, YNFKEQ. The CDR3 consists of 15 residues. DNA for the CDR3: TGTGCCAGCAGCCAAGATCCCGGAGGATTCACTGAAGCTTTCTTT. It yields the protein CASSQDPGGFTEAFF.

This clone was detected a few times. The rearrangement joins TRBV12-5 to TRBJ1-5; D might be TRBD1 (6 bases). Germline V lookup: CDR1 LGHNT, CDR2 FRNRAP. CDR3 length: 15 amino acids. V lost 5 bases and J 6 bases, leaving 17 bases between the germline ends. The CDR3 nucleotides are TGTGCTAGTGGTCCCACGTACAGGGCTGGTCAGCCCCAGCATTTT. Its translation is CASGPTYRAGQPQHF.

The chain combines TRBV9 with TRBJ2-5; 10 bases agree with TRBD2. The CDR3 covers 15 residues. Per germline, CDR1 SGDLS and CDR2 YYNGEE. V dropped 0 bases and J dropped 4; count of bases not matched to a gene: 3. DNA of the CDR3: TGTGCCAGCAGCGTAGGGGTAGCGGGGGGAGAGACCCAGTACTTC. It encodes CASSVGVAGGETQYF.

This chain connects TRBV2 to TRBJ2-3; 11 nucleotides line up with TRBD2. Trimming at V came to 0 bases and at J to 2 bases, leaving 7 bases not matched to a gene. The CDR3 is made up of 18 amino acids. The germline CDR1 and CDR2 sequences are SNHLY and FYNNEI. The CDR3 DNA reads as TGTGCCAGCAGTGAAGCGCCTAGCGGGGGGAAAGACACAGATACGCAGTATTTT. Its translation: CASSEAPSGGKDTDTQYF.

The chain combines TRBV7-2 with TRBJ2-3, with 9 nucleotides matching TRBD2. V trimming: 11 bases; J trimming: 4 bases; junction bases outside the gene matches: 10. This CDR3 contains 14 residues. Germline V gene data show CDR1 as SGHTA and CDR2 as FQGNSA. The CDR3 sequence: CAGAGGRSSDTQYF. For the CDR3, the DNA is TGTGCCGGAGCGGGGGGCCGTTCGTCAGATACGCAGTATTTT.